The 7 T cell receptor beta chains given below trace back to one sample, sequenced in a study of T cells in Graves' hyperthyroidism and ophthalmopathy. What was amplified from RNA transcripts were TCR beta CDR3 regions. A set of HTBI primers served as the primers for a first-round RT-PCR of the TCR CDR3. TCRdb passed the multiplex PCR reads through MiXCR, listing each CDR3 protein once. The data contain a few hundred thousand distinct CDR3 sequences, roughly 13% of them singletons. Material for sequencing was blood. These TCRs come from a woman in her 30s with Graves' hyperthyroidism that later progressed to Graves' ophthalmopathy.

This clonotype was seen many times. The V call is TRBV29-1, the J call TRBJ1-2; the D is unclear. The CDR3 has 13 amino acids. Looked up from germline, CDR1 is SQVTM and CDR2 is ANQGSEA. V was shortened by 4 bases and J by 4 bases, with 13 bases between the two germline ends. The CDR3 loop reads CSVVPAAAYGYTF. The CDR3 DNA reads TGCAGCGTTGTACCTGCGGCGGCCTATGGCTACACCTTC.

This clonotype was seen many times. The chain employs TRBV5-1 and TRBJ2-7; 9 positions match TRBD1. V gave up 4 bases and J gave up 4 bases; unmatched junction bases: 9. Per germline, CDR1 SGHRS and CDR2 YFSETQ. The CDR3 runs 15 residues. In DNA form, the CDR3 reads TGCGCCAGCAGCGTACAGACAGGGGGTTGGTACGAGCAGTACTTC. Amino acids: CASSVQTGGWYEQYF.

This sequence joins TRBV9 and TRBJ2-3, with D hard to call. The CDR3 runs to 12 residues. The germline V and J ends were trimmed by 0 bases and 6 bases, with 5 bases remaining between them. The germline gives CDR1 SGDLS, CDR2 YYNGEE. The CDR3 bases are TGTGCCAGCAGCGTAGCTGAGGATACGCAGTATTTT. Protein sequence: CASSVAEDTQYF.

The rearrangement links TRBV15 to TRBJ2-1; 9 bases map to TRBD1. Germline assignment: CDR1 LNHNV and CDR2 YYDKDF (reference sequence). The CDR3 has 15 amino acids. Unmatched junction bases numbered 4, after V lost 3 bases and J lost 4 bases. The CDR3 DNA follows: TGTGCCACCAGCAGGCCCGGGACAGGGTACAATGAGCAGTTCTTC. Protein product: CATSRPGTGYNEQFF.

This clonotype was counted ten times or more. V gene TRBV20-1 combines with J gene TRBJ1-1; perhaps TRBD1 as D (5 bases). Trimming removed 0 bases from V and 5 bases from J, with 13 bases in between. The germline CDR1 and CDR2 sequences are DFQATT and SNEGSKA (reference sequence). The CDR3 is 14 residues long. CDR3 coding DNA: TGCAGTGCTAGAGATCGGGGGGGTCGGACTGAAGCTTTCTTT. The encoded protein is CSARDRGGRTEAFF.

The chain uses TRBV9 and TRBJ2-5, with D maybe TRBD2 (6 bases). Germline V gene lookup returns CDR1 SGDLS and CDR2 YYNGEE. V lost 2 bases to trimming and J lost 5 bases, with 10 bases between them. The CDR3 is 13 amino acids. This chain's CDR3 is CASSVGTSETQYF. The CDR3 DNA sequence: TGTGCCAGCAGCGTTGGGACTTCGGAGACCCAGTACTTC.

This clonotype was picked up many times. The chain has TRBV2 and TRBJ1-2; D is unclear. The length of the CDR3 is 12 residues. Germline lookup yields CDR1 SNHLY and CDR2 FYNNEI. The V gene lost 3 bases and the J gene lost 4 bases, with 6 bases spanning the gap. CDR3: CASSEQRYGYTF. CDR3 nucleotides: TGTGCCAGCAGTGAGCAGCGCTATGGCTACACCTTC.